This is a list of T cell receptor beta chains from one sample in a study of blood T cells in healthy people across ages. TCRdb itself ran the 5' RACE reads through MiXCR, one entry per CDR3 protein. Here the sample spans 1 million or so distinct CDR3 sequences, 20% to 25% being singletons. The same data also contributed to another study, on T cells of mothers and their children.

Sequencing used blood. These receptors all come from a girl aged 2-10 years in good health. The CDR3 runs from the conserved cysteine through the conserved F or W. A D gene is named only where the DNA matches it firmly. Clone size is given for some rows only: seen once, a few or many times, or a class if the clone is expanded.

v_gene,abundance,j_gene,d_gene,CDR3nt,CDR3aa
TRBV28,few,TRBJ1-1,TRBD1,TGTGCCAGCACTATACAGGGGACTGAAGCTTTCTTT,CASTIQGTEAFF
TRBV4-3,NA,TRBJ2-1,NA,TGCGCCAGCAGCCAAGATTGGGGCCAGCTCCCTTTGGATCTGCAGTTCTTC,CASSQDWGQLPLDLQFF
TRBV25-1,NA,TRBJ1-3,NA,TGTGCCAGCAGTGAGGGGATCTGGGGAAACACCATATATTTT,CASSEGIWGNTIYF
TRBV20-1,NA,TRBJ2-7,TRBD1,TGCAGTGCTCGCACCGGGACAGGAGGGGTCGAGCAGTACTTC,CSARTGTGGVEQYF
TRBV6-6,NA,TRBJ1-1,NA,TGTGCCAGCAGTTACTCGACCGGCCTGGGGACTGAAGCTTTCTTT,CASSYSTGLGTEAFF
TRBV5-5,few,TRBJ2-1,TRBD2,TGTGCCAGCAGCTTGAATCTAGCGGGGACCTCCTACAATGAGCAGTTCTTC,CASSLNLAGTSYNEQFF
TRBV12-5,few,TRBJ2-3,NA,TGTGCTAGTGGGAAAGACGGCACAGATACGCAGTATTTT,CASGKDGTDTQYF
TRBV29-1,few,TRBJ1-2,NA,TGCAGCGTCCCCAGGGATTTGAGCTATGGCTACACCTTC,CSVPRDLSYGYTF
TRBV6-2/TRBV6-3,few,TRBJ2-5,NA,TGTGCCAGCAGCCAAATACGAGGCGAGACCCAGTACTTC,CASSQIRGETQYF
TRBV19,few,TRBJ2-1,TRBD2,TGTGCCAGTAGTCCTGGACTAGCGGGAGGGTCTGAGGAGCAGTTCTTC,CASSPGLAGGSEEQFF
TRBV4-3,few,TRBJ2-7,NA,TGCGCCAGCAGCCAAGAGGAGCTCTCCTACGAGCAGTACTTC,CASSQEELSYEQYF
TRBV19,NA,TRBJ2-4,NA,TGTGCCAGTAGTTTTGGAAACATTCAGTACTTC,CASSFGNIQYF
TRBV27,few,TRBJ1-1,NA,TGTGCCAGCAGTCCGTCCCCGACAGTGAACACTGAAGCTTTCTTT,CASSPSPTVNTEAFF
TRBV7-2,few,TRBJ2-4,TRBD1,TGTGCCAGCAGCTTGGGACAGGGTGTGAACATTCAGTACTTC,CASSLGQGVNIQYF
TRBV7-2,NA,TRBJ1-3,NA,TGTGCCAGCAGCTTACTTCTGCCCTCTGGAAACACCATATATTTT,CASSLLLPSGNTIYF
TRBV4-3,NA,TRBJ1-1,NA,TGCGCCAGCAGCCGGGCGGGGGGGACGAGCACTGAAGCTTTCTTT,CASSRAGGTSTEAFF
TRBV6-2/TRBV6-3,NA,TRBJ2-7,TRBD1,TGTGCCAGCAGACCCCCGGGACAGGGTTCCTACGAGCAGTACTTC,CASRPPGQGSYEQYF
TRBV20-1,few,TRBJ2-7,TRBD1,TGCAGTGCTAGCATGGACAGGGCCGGACAGTACTTC,CSASMDRAGQYF
TRBV28,NA,TRBJ2-7,TRBD1,TGTGCCAGCAGATCTAGGACAGGGGCCTTCTACGAGCAGTACTTC,CASRSRTGAFYEQYF
TRBV9,few,TRBJ2-1,TRBD1,TGTGCCAGCAGCCATAAGAGCCAGACAGGGGCCTCCTACAATGAGCAATTCTTC,CASSHKSQTGASYNEQFF